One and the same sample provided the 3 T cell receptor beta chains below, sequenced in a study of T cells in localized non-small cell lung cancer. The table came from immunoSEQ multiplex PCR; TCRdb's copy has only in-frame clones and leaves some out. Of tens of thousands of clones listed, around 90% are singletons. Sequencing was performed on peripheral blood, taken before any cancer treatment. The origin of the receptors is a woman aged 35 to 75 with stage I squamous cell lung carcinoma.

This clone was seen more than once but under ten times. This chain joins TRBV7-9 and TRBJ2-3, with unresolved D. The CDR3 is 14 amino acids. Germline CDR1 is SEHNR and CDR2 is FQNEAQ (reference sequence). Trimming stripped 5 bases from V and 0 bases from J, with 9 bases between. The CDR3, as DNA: TGTGCCAGCAGCCCAACGGTTAGCACAGATACGCAGTATTTT. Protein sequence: CASSPTVSTDTQYF.

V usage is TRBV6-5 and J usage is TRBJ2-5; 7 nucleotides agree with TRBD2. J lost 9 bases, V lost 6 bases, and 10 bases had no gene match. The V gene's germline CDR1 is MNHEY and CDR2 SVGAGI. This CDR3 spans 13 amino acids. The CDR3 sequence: CASSRTGGASQYF. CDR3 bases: TGTGCCAGCAGCCGCACGGGGGGTGCCTCCCAGTACTTC.

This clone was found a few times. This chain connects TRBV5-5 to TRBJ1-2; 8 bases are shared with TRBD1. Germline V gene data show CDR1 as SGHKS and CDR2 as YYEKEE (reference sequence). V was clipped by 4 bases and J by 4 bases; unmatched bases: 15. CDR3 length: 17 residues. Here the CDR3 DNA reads TGTGCCAGCAGCCTCCTGGCAGGGGGCGATAGGGGCTATGGCTACACCTTC. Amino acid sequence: CASSLLAGGDRGYGYTF.